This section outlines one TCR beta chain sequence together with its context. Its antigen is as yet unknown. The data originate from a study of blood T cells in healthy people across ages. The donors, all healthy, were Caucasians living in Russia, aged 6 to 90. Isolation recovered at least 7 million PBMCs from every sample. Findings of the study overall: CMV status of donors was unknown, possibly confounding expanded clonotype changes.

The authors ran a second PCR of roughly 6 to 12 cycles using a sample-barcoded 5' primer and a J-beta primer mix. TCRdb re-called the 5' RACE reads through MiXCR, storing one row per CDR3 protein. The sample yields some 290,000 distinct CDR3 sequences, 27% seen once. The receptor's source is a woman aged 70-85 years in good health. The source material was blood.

The DNA of the CDR3 is TGCAGCGTTGGAAAGGGGAAGGACACTGAAGCTTTCTTT. Protein sequence: CSVGKGKDTEAFF. The V and J genes are TRBV29-1 and TRBJ1-1, with D possibly matching TRBD1 (5 bases). Germline CDR1 SQVTM, CDR2 ANQGSEA. Trimming cost V 4 bases and J 3 bases, with 12 bases left between them. The CDR3 contains 13 residues.